This is a list of T cell receptor beta chains from one sample in a study of T cell responses to AZD1222 COVID-19 vaccine. Assay used: immunoSEQ multiplex PCR; TCRdb lists only in-frame clones, some missing. The sample has 140,000 to 150,000 clones; 75% to 95% are singletons. The sample here was peripheral blood, taken on day 0 of MenACWY control vaccination. These TCRs come from an adult in good health. CDR3s include the opening cysteine and the closing phenylalanine or tryptophan. Each record gives: V gene, D gene, J gene, clone size, CDR3 length, CDR3 protein. A D gene is named only where the DNA matches it firmly. The listing skips clone size in some rows; elsewhere it reads once, few, many or a size class.

TRBV14	NA	TRBJ2-6	once	13	CASSPGGANVLTF
TRBV27	TRBD2	TRBJ2-1	few	15	CASSLVGGVPNEQFF
TRBV3-1/TRBV3-2	TRBD1	TRBJ1-2	NA	16	CASSQEGSRGRGGYTF
TRBV7-6	TRBD2	TRBJ2-5	NA	17	CASSLGLAGGRGETQYF
TRBV6-5	TRBD1	TRBJ1-5	NA	13	CASSQGQGWPQHF
TRBV10-3	TRBD1	TRBJ1-4	NA	15	CAISGTGLSREKLFF
TRBV9	NA	TRBJ2-7	NA	21	CASSATPWIGPSGLRGMEQYF
TRBV3-1/TRBV3-2	TRBD1	TRBJ1-5	NA	14	CASSQGTGGQPQHF
TRBV13	TRBD1	TRBJ2-7	NA	19	CASSLVRGQVSGDPYEQYF
TRBV5-1	NA	TRBJ1-4	NA	13	CASSLVGGEKLFF